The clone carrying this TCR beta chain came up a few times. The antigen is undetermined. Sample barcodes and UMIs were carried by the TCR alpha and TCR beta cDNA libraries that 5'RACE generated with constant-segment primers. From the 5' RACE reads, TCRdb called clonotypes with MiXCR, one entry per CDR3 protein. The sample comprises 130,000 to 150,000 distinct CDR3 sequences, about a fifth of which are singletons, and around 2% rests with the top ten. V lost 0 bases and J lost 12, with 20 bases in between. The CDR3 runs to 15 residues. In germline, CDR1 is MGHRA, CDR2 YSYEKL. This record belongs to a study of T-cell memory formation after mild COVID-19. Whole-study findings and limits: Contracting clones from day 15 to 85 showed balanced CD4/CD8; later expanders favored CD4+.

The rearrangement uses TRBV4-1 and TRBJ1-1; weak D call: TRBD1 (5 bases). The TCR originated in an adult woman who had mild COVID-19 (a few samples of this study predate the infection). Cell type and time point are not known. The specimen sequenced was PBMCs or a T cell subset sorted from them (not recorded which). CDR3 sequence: CASSQDEVSGLRSFF. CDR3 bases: TGCGCCAGCAGCCAAGATGAGGTATCGGGACTTAGATCTTTCTTT.